These 22 T cell receptor beta chains originate from one sample sequenced in a study of shared clonotypes between healthy human individuals. Clones were sequenced by immunoSEQ multiplex PCR, and TCRdb holds only the in-frame ones, with some missing. The sample has 550,000 to 800,000 clones, over 65% seen once; the top ten hold about 1.7%. Material: memory CD4+ T cells sorted from blood. Subset: CD45RA-negative fraction. The receptors here all came from a woman in her 30s in good health.

The V and J genes are TRBV28 and TRBJ2-6; D might be TRBD2 (6 bases). CDR1 and CDR2 from the germline V gene are MDHEN and SYDVKM. CDR3 length equals 14 residues. The V end lost 7 bases, the J end lost 2 bases, and 9 bases lay between the germline ends. CDR3 protein: CASKSGAGANVLTF. In nucleotides, the CDR3 is TGTGCCAGCAAGTCGGGAGCTGGGGCCAACGTCCTGACTTTC. Supplemented by reference TRBV28 and TRBJ2-6, the full variable domain reads DVKVTQSSRYLVKRTGEKVFLECVQDMDHENMFWYRQDPGLGLRLIYFSYDVKMKEKGDIPEGYSVSREKKERFSLILESASTNQTSMYLCASKSGAGANVLTFGAGSRLTVL.

The chain couples TRBV6-5 to TRBJ1-2; weak D call: TRBD1 (5 bases). Trimming pared 2 bases from V and 4 bases from J, leaving 17 bases between. Germline CDR1 and CDR2: MNHEY and SVGAGI. The CDR3 contains 16 residues. The CDR3: CASSYGGGVRGYGYTF. The CDR3 coding sequence is TGTGCCAGCAGTTACGGCGGGGGAGTTCGCGGCTATGGCTACACCTTC.

This clone was recorded a few times. This chain uses TRBV5-1 with TRBJ2-1, with 14 bases aligning to TRBD2. The trim removed 6 bases at V and 9 bases at J, leaving 5 bases unmatched. The CDR3 extends over 14 amino acids. Germline V lookup: CDR1 SGHRS, CDR2 YFSETQ. CDR3 loop: CASKPGTSGGEQFF. CDR3 bases: TGCGCCAGCAAGCCCGGGACTAGCGGGGGTGAGCAGTTCTTC.

The sample holds a few counts of this clone. The chain links TRBV19 to TRBJ2-4; no definite D call. The germline V gene has CDR1 LNHDA and CDR2 SQIVND (reference sequence). V shed 3 bases and J shed 7 bases, with 13 bases lying between them. CDR3 length: 14 amino acids. The CDR3 loop is CASSMSRGHNIQYF. In nucleotides, the CDR3 is TGTGCCAGTAGTATGAGCAGAGGTCATAACATTCAGTACTTC.

This clone has ten or more counts. CDR3 DNA: TGTGCCAGCAGCATTGTAGCCGGGACTAGCGGCTACGAGCAGTACTTC. It codes for CASSIVAGTSGYEQYF. V gene TRBV7-2 combines with J gene TRBJ2-7; 11 positions agree with TRBD2. Germline CDR1 and CDR2: SGHTA and FQGNSA. The trim removed 5 bases at V and 3 bases at J, leaving 9 bases unmatched. This CDR3 spans 16 amino acids.

The chain couples TRBV19 to TRBJ2-7; 8 nucleotides match TRBD1. The CDR3 runs to 15 residues. J gave up 6 bases and V 3 bases, and 10 bases lay outside the gene matches. The germline gives CDR1 LNHDA, CDR2 SQIVND (reference sequence). The CDR3 region has the DNA TGTGCCAGTAGTATTGGACAGGGCAGAAGGGGCGAGCAGTACTTC. Protein sequence: CASSIGQGRRGEQYF.

A note on this clone: This sample includes further DNA sequences coding for the same CDR3. The chain carries TRBV5-1 and TRBJ2-3, with D perhaps TRBD1 or TRBD2 (7 bases each). CDR3 size: 15 residues. Germline values: CDR1 SGHRS, CDR2 YFSETQ. V was cut by 4 bases and J by 0 bases, with 12 bases left in between. CDR3: CASSPQGGSTDTQYF. In nucleotides, the CDR3 is TGCGCCAGCAGCCCTCAGGGGGGGAGCACAGATACGCAGTATTTT.

This rearrangement joins TRBV6-1 to TRBJ1-3; D is undetermined. The CDR3 spans 14 residues. Between the trimmed V and J ends, which lost 5 bases and 0 bases, there was a span of 8 bases. Germline V lookup: CDR1 MNHNS, CDR2 SASEGT. The CDR3 DNA reads as TGTGCCAGCAGTTTTGCTGACTCTGGAAACACCATATATTTT. Its translation is CASSFADSGNTIYF.

CDR3 sequence: CASSTDGNSYEQYF. DNA of the CDR3: TGTGCCAGCAGCACGGACGGGAATTCCTACGAGCAGTACTTC. The genes are TRBV7-6 and TRBJ2-7; D possibly corresponds to TRBD2 (5 bases). This CDR3 region has 14 residues. The germline V and J ends were trimmed by 5 bases and 1 base, with 12 bases remaining between them. Germline CDR1 reads SGHVS; CDR2 reads FNYEAQ.

The chain employs TRBV9 and TRBJ2-5, with 9 bases matching TRBD2. V lost 0 bases to trimming and J lost 1 base; unmatched junction nucleotides: 4. The germline V gene has CDR1 SGDLS and CDR2 YYNGEE. The CDR3 length is 16 residues. The CDR3 spells CASSVGASGVQETQYF. DNA for the CDR3: TGTGCCAGCAGCGTAGGGGCTAGCGGGGTCCAAGAGACCCAGTACTTC.

Details on this clone: At the DNA level, this CDR3 is encoded by other sequences in the same sample as well. The CDR3: CASSLGSGEGQPQHF. The DNA of the CDR3 is TGCGCCAGCAGCTTGGGTTCAGGGGAGGGTCAGCCCCAGCATTTT. The chain employs TRBV5-1 and TRBJ1-5, with D perhaps TRBD1 (6 bases). CDR1 is SGHRS, CDR2 YFSETQ, per germline. V lost 0 bases and J lost 6, with 13 bases in between. The CDR3 runs 15 residues. The full variable domain, completed using reference TRBV5-1 and TRBJ1-5, is KAGVTQTPRYLIKTRGQQVTLSCSPISGHRSVSWYQQTPGQGLQFLFEYFSETQRNKGNFPGRFSGRQFSNSRSEMNVSTLELGDSALYLCASSLGSGEGQPQHFGDGTRLSIL.

The rearrangement links TRBV29-1 to TRBJ2-7; 11 bases agree with TRBD1. Per the germline V gene, CDR1 is SQVTM and CDR2 is ANQGSEA. The CDR3 is 14 amino acids. Unmatched junction bases numbered 9, after V lost 6 bases and J lost 5 bases. CDR3 region: CSVFLGTGGNEQYF. The CDR3 DNA follows: TGCAGCGTATTCCTCGGGACAGGGGGGAACGAGCAGTACTTC.

The chain uses TRBV7-9 and TRBJ2-1; either TRBD1 or TRBD2 may supply D (5 bases each). Trimming shortened V by 5 bases and J by 7 bases, and 12 bases separated the two germline ends. Germline assignment: CDR1 SEHNR and CDR2 FQNEAQ (reference sequence). CDR3 length equals 13 residues. The CDR3 spells CASSLGGGNEQFF. CDR3 nucleotides: TGTGCCAGCAGCCTGGGTGGGGGTAATGAGCAGTTCTTC.

The sample holds one count of this clone. The chain joins TRBV27 to TRBJ1-1; D possibly corresponds to TRBD1 (5 bases). V shed 7 bases and J shed 1 base, with 10 bases lying between them. This CDR3 has 13 residues. CDR1 MNHEY and CDR2 SMNVEV come from the germline V gene (reference sequence). CDR3 residues: CASTRDSNTEAFF. The CDR3, as DNA: TGTGCCAGCACAAGGGACTCGAACACTGAAGCTTTCTTT.

The chain combines TRBV6-5 with TRBJ1-2; 8 bases align to TRBD1. V was clipped by 5 bases and J by 7 bases; unmatched bases: 6. Germline assignment: CDR1 MNHEY and CDR2 SVGAGI. The CDR3 spans 13 residues. The CDR3 sequence is CASSQQGERGYTF. DNA for the CDR3: TGTGCCAGCAGTCAACAGGGGGAGCGTGGCTACACCTTC.

This clone showed up just a few times. The chain combines TRBV6-5 with TRBJ2-6; D is perhaps TRBD1 (5 bases). The CDR3 is 14 residues long. Trimming stripped 6 bases from V and 3 bases from J, with 9 bases between. Germline lookup yields CDR1 MNHEY and CDR2 SVGAGI. DNA of the CDR3: TGTGCCAGCAGGCCAGGGCTTGGGGCCAACGTCCTGACTTTC. This sequence encodes CASRPGLGANVLTF.

V is TRBV7-9 and J is TRBJ1-1, with D possibly TRBD1 on 6 matching bases. Per the germline V gene, CDR1 is SEHNR and CDR2 is FQNEAQ (reference sequence). Trimming removed 5 bases at V and 8 bases at J, with 15 bases between. The CDR3 sequence is 13 residues long. CDR3 region: CASSEGGGVEAFF. In nucleotides, the CDR3 is TGTGCCAGCAGCGAAGGGGGAGGGGTAGAAGCTTTCTTT.

The gene calls are TRBV18 and TRBJ1-1; D uncertain. This CDR3 is built from 12 residues. Germline V gene lookup returns CDR1 KGHSH and CDR2 LQKENI. Trimming removed 3 bases from V and 4 bases from J, with 6 bases in between. CDR3 bases: TGTGCCAGCTCACCTCACAGCACTGAAGCTTTCTTT. Residues: CASSPHSTEAFF.

The chain carries TRBV4-2 and TRBJ1-4, with D unclear. Per germline, CDR1 LGHNA and CDR2 YNFKEQ. The V end lost 5 bases, the J end lost 4 bases, and 14 bases lay between the germline ends. There are 15 residues in the CDR3. Here the CDR3 DNA reads TGTGCCAGCAGCAAACGGACGGAAAGTAATGAAAAACTGTTTTTT. Translation: CASSKRTESNEKLFF.

For this clone: This sample includes further DNA sequences coding for the same CDR3. This chain connects TRBV7-2 to TRBJ2-1, with unresolved D. The CDR3 length is 14 residues. Per germline, CDR1 SGHTA and CDR2 FQGNSA. V shed 0 bases and J shed 3 bases, with 6 bases lying between them. CDR3 nucleotides: TGTGCCAGCAGCTTAGCATCGGTCTACAATGAGCAGTTCTTC. It is translated as CASSLASVYNEQFF.

The J gene is TRBJ2-3, the V gene TRBV5-1; TRBD2 matches 9 bases. The V gene end was trimmed by 0 bases and the J gene end by 3 bases; junction bases not matched to a gene: 11. The CDR3 runs to 18 residues. Germline lookup yields CDR1 SGHRS and CDR2 YFSETQ. CDR3 DNA: TGCGCCAGCAGCTTGGATGGGTCTAGCGGGACGTATACAGATACGCAGTATTTT. Its protein is CASSLDGSSGTYTDTQYF.

The chain employs TRBV6-4 and TRBJ1-2, with D perhaps TRBD1 (5 bases). Germline V lookup: CDR1 MRHNA, CDR2 SNTAGT. V lost 3 bases and J 2 bases, leaving 7 bases between the germline ends. This CDR3 contains 13 residues. The CDR3 sequence is CASSDSGNYGYTF. The CDR3 region has the DNA TGTGCCAGCAGTGATTCAGGGAACTATGGCTACACCTTC.